These 10 T cell receptor beta chains came from one sample sequenced in a study of cytomegalovirus exposure and HLA in healthy donors. In the PCR, 60 Vbeta and 13 Jbeta primers were used. The protocol was immunoSEQ multiplex PCR, while the TCRdb copy is restricted to in-frame clones and leaves out a portion. The top ten hold about 1.4% of the sample, which has some 180,000 clones, about 85% seen once. Sequenced sample: PBMCs. These receptors all stem from a girl aged 5 to 17 in good health and CMV-seropositive.

This chain links TRBV6-5 with TRBJ1-1; TRBD1 aligns across 8 bases. The CDR3 has 15 residues. In germline, CDR1 is MNHEY, CDR2 SVGAGI. Losses at the gene ends were 10 bases for V and 0 bases for J; bases not matched to a gene: 10. The CDR3 loop is CATNLRGLLNTEAFF. CDR3 bases: TGTGCCACCAATCTCAGGGGGCTCCTGAACACTGAAGCTTTCTTT.

This chain connects TRBV11-2 to TRBJ2-7, with TRBD2 identical over 11 bases. CDR1 and CDR2 from the germline V gene are SGHAT and FQNNGV. The CDR3 loop spans 17 amino acids. V gave up 2 bases and J gave up 1 base; unmatched junction bases: 7. The CDR3 sequence: CASSLTGTSGQSYEQYF. DNA of the CDR3: TGTGCCAGCAGCTTAACCGGGACTAGCGGTCAGTCCTACGAGCAGTACTTC. The complete variable domain, with remaining parts taken from reference TRBV11-2 and TRBJ2-7, reads EAGVAQSPRYKIIEKRQSVAFWCNPISGHATLYWYQQILGQGPKLLIQFQNNGVVDDSQLPKDRFSAERLKGVDSTLKIQPAKLEDSAVYLCASSLTGTSGQSYEQYFGPGTRLTVT.

The CDR3 is CASSYPGLAGGPYNEQFF. In DNA form, the CDR3 reads TGTGCCAGCAGCTACCCGGGACTAGCGGGAGGGCCCTACAATGAGCAGTTCTTC. The rearrangement links TRBV13 to TRBJ2-1; 16 bases align to TRBD2. V lost 4 bases and J lost 2; bases outside the gene matches: 5. Germline CDR1 reads PRHDT; CDR2 reads FYEKMQ (reference sequence). The CDR3 sequence is 18 residues long.

V usage is TRBV2 and J usage is TRBJ2-2; 7 nucleotides line up with TRBD2. V lost 8 bases, J lost 3 bases, and 6 bases stayed unmatched. Germline V lookup: CDR1 SNHLY, CDR2 FYNNEI. The CDR3 extends over 14 amino acids. The CDR3 DNA reads TGTGCCAGCCAAAAGGGACTATACACCGGGGAGCTGTTTTTT. Its translation: CASQKGLYTGELFF.

The V and J genes are TRBV19 and TRBJ1-5, with 7 positions matching TRBD1. CDR1 LNHDA and CDR2 SQIVND come from the germline V gene (reference sequence). This CDR3 has 15 residues. With 2 bases clipped from V and 3 bases from J, the junction kept 4 bases outside the gene matches. The CDR3 bases are TGTGCCAGTAGTATAATTGACAGGGACAATCAGCCCCAGCATTTT. It translates to CASSIIDRDNQPQHF.

The chain has TRBV12-5 and TRBJ2-2; a weak D match, TRBD1 (6 bases). This CDR3 is built from 16 residues. Trimming shortened V by 3 bases and J by 2 bases, and 13 bases separated the two germline ends. The germline V gene has CDR1 LGHNT and CDR2 FRNRAP. The CDR3 loop reads CASGFLTGTNTGELFF. As DNA, the CDR3 is TGTGCTAGTGGTTTCCTCACCGGGACAAACACCGGGGAGCTGTTTTTT. The whole variable domain, remainder taken from reference TRBV12-5 and TRBJ2-2, is DARVTQTPRHKVTEMGQEVTMRCQPILGHNTVFWYRQTMMQGLELLAYFRNRAPLDDSGMPKDRFSAEMPDATLATLKIQPSEPRDSAVYFCASGFLTGTNTGELFFGEGSRLTVL.

The V and J genes are TRBV7-6 and TRBJ1-1; TRBD1 matches 9 bases. J gave up 5 bases and V 5 bases, and 9 bases lay outside the gene matches. Germline values: CDR1 SGHVS, CDR2 FNYEAQ. The CDR3 is made up of 15 amino acids. CDR3 DNA sequence: TGTGCCAGCAGCCCCACACAGGGGGCTTATACTGAAGCTTTCTTT. Translation gives CASSPTQGAYTEAFF.

This clone appeared once. This rearrangement joins TRBV2 to TRBJ2-6; 7 nucleotides line up with TRBD1. CDR1 SNHLY and CDR2 FYNNEI come from the germline V gene. CDR3 length equals 15 residues. With 5 bases clipped from V and 2 bases from J, the junction kept 3 bases outside the gene matches. The CDR3: CASSLGGAGANVLTF. Written as DNA, the CDR3 is TGTGCCAGCAGTTTAGGGGGCGCTGGGGCCAACGTCCTGACTTTC.

The CDR3 sequence: CASSATGGRSYEQYF. Here the CDR3 DNA reads TGTGCCAGCAGCGCGACAGGGGGCCGCTCCTACGAGCAGTACTTC. The J gene is TRBJ2-7, the V gene TRBV9; 10 bases line up with TRBD1. Trimming cost V 3 bases and J 0 bases; bases outside gene matches: 3. This CDR3 comprises 15 residues. CDR1 and CDR2 (germline): SGDLS, YYNGEE.

The chain is built from TRBV25-1 and TRBJ2-7; 9 bases map to TRBD1. The germline gives CDR1 MGHDK, CDR2 SYGVNS. V lost 3 bases to trimming and J lost 3 bases; unmatched junction nucleotides: 9. The CDR3 runs to 16 residues. The CDR3 loop reads CASSDSSGQGNYEQYF. The CDR3 bases are TGTGCCAGCAGTGATAGCTCGGGACAGGGTAACTACGAGCAGTACTTC.